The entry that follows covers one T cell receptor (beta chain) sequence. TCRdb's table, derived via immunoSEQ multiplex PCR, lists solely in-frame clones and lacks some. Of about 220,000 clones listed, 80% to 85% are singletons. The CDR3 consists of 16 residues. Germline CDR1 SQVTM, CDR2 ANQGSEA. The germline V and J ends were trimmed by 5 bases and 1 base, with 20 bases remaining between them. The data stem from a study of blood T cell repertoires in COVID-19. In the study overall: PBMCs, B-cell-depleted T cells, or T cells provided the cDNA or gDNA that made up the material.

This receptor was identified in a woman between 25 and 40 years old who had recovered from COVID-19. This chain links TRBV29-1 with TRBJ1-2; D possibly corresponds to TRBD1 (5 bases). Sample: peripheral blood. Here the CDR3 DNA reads TGCAGCGTTTATGACAGCCTCCTCAACTTTAACTATGGCTACACCTTC. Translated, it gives CSVYDSLLNFNYGYTF.